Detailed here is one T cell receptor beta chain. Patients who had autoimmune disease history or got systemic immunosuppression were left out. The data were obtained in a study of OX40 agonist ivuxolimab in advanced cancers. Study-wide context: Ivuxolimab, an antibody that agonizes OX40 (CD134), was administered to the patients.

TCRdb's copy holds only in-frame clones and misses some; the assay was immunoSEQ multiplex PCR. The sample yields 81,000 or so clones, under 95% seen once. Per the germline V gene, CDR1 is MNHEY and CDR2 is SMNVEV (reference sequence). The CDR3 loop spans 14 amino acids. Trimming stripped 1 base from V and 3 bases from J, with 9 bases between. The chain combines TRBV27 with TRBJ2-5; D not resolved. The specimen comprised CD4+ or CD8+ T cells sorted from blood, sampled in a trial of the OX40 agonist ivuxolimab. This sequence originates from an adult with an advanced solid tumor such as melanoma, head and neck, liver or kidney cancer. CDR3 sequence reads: CASSLLGVEETQYF. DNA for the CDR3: TGTGCCAGCAGTTTATTAGGAGTGGAAGAGACCCAGTACTTC.